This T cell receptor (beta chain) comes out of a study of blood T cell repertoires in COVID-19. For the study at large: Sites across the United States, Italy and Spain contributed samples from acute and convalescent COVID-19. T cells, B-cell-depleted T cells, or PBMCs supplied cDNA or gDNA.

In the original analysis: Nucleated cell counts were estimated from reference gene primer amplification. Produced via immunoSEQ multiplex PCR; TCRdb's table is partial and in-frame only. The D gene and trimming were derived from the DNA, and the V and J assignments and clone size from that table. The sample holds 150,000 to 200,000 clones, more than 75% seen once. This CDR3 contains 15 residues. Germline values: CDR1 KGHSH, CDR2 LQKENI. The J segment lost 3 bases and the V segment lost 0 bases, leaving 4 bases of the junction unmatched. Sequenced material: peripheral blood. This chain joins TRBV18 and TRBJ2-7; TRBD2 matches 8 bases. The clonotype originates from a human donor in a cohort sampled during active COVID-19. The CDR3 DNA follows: TGTGCCAGCTCACCACCTTCGGGGGGGCTCTACGAGCAGTACTTC. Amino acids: CASSPPSGGLYEQYF.